The clone carrying this TCR beta chain was found a few times. Its antigen is still unknown. Germline CDR1 LNHNV, CDR2 YYDKDF (reference sequence). CDR3 size: 14 residues. After removal of 8 bases from V and 8 bases from J, the junction contained 12 bases not matched to a gene. TCRdb called the 5' RACE reads again in MiXCR, with one record for every CDR3 protein. The table records a few hundred thousand distinct CDR3 sequences, roughly a tenth of them present only once. The sample comes from a study of identical twins. Study conclusions and caveats: Possibly, invariant MAIT and iNKT cells partly confounded zero-insertion analyses. Insertions ran lower in abundant cord blood beta clonotypes, though not in memory repertoires. Low generation probability was overrepresented in out-of-frame alpha sequences shared by twins.

The sample taken for sequencing was memory T cells sorted from blood. This chain links TRBV15 with TRBJ2-1; 7 positions match TRBD2. The TCR comes from a man aged 50-60 years in good health. This CDR3 is CATSASAGVDEQFF. The CDR3 nucleotides are TGTGCCACCTCAGCTAGCGCGGGGGTAGATGAGCAGTTCTTC.